Listed below are T cell receptor beta chains from one sample, sequenced in a study of blood T cells in healthy people across ages. MiXCR was run by TCRdb on the 5' RACE reads, yielding one entry per CDR3 protein. The repertoire holds some 1,800,000 distinct CDR3 sequences, with about 39% as singletons. Sequencing used blood. The source is a human donor in good health. CDR3s include the opening cysteine and the closing phenylalanine or tryptophan. Each record gives: clone size, D gene, J gene, V gene, CDR3 protein, CDR3 DNA. A D gene is named only where the DNA matches it firmly. The size entry is marked missing in some rows and otherwise reads once, few, many or a size class.

>NA|NA|TRBJ2-3|TRBV5-1
CASSGWGDFATDTQYF
TGCGCCAGCTCAGGATGGGGGGACTTTGCAACAGATACGCAGTATTTT
>NA|NA|TRBJ2-1|TRBV24-1
CATSDYVRGSDNKQFF
TGTGCCACCAGTGACTACGTTAGGGGGTCGGACAATAAGCAGTTCTTC
>NA|NA|TRBJ2-7|TRBV5-1
CASSLEKGWEQYF
TGCGCCAGCAGCTTGGAGAAAGGGTGGGAGCAGTACTTC
>NA|NA|TRBJ1-2|TRBV6-6
CASSYPGTGGNYGYTF
TGTGCCAGCAGTTACCCCGGGACGGGGGGGAACTATGGCTACACCTTC
>NA|TRBD1|TRBJ1-6|TRBV7-8
CASSLSPTGEHSPLHF
TGTGCCAGCAGCTTATCCCCAACAGGGGAGCATTCACCCCTCCACTTT
>NA|NA|TRBJ2-2|TRBV3-1
CASSQVQGRGTGELFF
TGTGCCAGCAGCCAAGTCCAGGGAAGGGGTACCGGGGAGCTGTTTTTT
>NA|TRBD2|TRBJ2-1|TRBV30
CARSGAGLALYNEQFF
TGTGCCAGGAGTGGGGCGGGACTAGCTCTATACAATGAGCAGTTCTTC
>NA|NA|TRBJ2-4|TRBV12-3/TRBV12-4
CASSDFEAKKIQYF
TGTGCCAGCAGCGATTTTGAGGCCAAAAAGATTCAGTACTTC
>NA|NA|TRBJ1-2|TRBV29-1
CSVERLARGVFGNRF
TGCAGCGTTGAGAGGCTAGCCCGGGGTGTCTTTGGTAACCGCTTC
>few|NA|TRBJ2-6|TRBV4-2
CASSDGRAGANVLTF
TGTGCCAGCAGCGACGGGCGCGCCGGGGCCAACGTCCTGACTTTC
>NA|NA|TRBJ1-2|TRBV6-5
CASSYGGNRQAGYTF
TGTGCCAGCAGTTACGGGGGCAACCGGCAAGCGGGCTACACCTTC
>NA|NA|TRBJ1-6|TRBV6-2/TRBV6-3
CATLTTTDYSPLHF
TGTGCCACCCTGACCACGACAGACTATTCACCCCTCCACTTT
>NA|NA|TRBJ1-6|TRBV28
CASSLNQGWAPLHF
TGTGCCAGCAGTTTAAATCAGGGGTGGGCACCCCTCCACTTT
>few|TRBD2|TRBJ2-4|TRBV20-1
CSAPERGGWGIQYF
TGCAGCGCCCCGGAGCGGGGGGGTTGGGGCATTCAGTACTTC
>NA|NA|TRBJ1-2|TRBV20-1
CSASCRDSWGYTF
TGCAGTGCTAGCTGTCGGGACTCATGGGGCTACACCTTC
>many|NA|TRBJ2-7|TRBV12-3/TRBV12-4
CASSFSDEQYF
TGTGCCAGCAGTTTTAGCGACGAGCAGTACTTC
>few|NA|TRBJ2-7|TRBV15
CATSPGEWGYEQYF
TGTGCCACCAGCCCAGGGGAGTGGGGATACGAGCAGTACTTC
>NA|NA|TRBJ1-2|TRBV9
CASRGDLSGYTF
TGTGCCAGCAGGGGGGATCTAAGTGGCTACACCTTC
>NA|TRBD1|TRBJ1-4|TRBV5-1
CASSWTGPATNEKLFF
TGCGCCAGCAGCTGGACAGGACCGGCAACTAATGAAAAACTGTTTTTT
>NA|TRBD1|TRBJ2-3|TRBV6-6
CASSPDRVNSNTQYF
TGTGCCAGCAGCCCGGACAGGGTCAACTCCAATACGCAGTATTTT
>few|TRBD2|TRBJ2-3|TRBV20-1
CSARLAGGPVNTDTQYF
TGCAGTGCTAGACTAGCGGGGGGGCCAGTAAACACAGATACGCAGTATTTT
>NA|NA|TRBJ1-2|TRBV30
CAWKASNYGYTF
TGTGCCTGGAAGGCCTCAAACTATGGCTACACCTTC
>few|TRBD1|TRBJ1-2|TRBV5-1
CASSLGRTGVPNYGYTF
TGCGCCAGCAGCTTGGGACGGACAGGGGTACCCAACTATGGCTACACCTTC
>NA|NA|TRBJ1-1|TRBV20-1
CSVSYVIMNTEAFF
TGCAGTGTTAGTTACGTTATCATGAACACTGAAGCTTTCTTT
>NA|TRBD1|TRBJ1-2|TRBV12-3/TRBV12-4
CASSFGQGFDYTF
TGTGCCAGCAGTTTCGGACAGGGTTTTGACTACACCTTC
>NA|NA|TRBJ2-7|TRBV6-2/TRBV6-3
CASSYTDTGDQYF
TGTGCCAGCAGTTACACGGATACGGGGGACCAGTACTTC
>NA|NA|TRBJ1-1|TRBV12-3/TRBV12-4
CASSSSTIGNTEAFF
TGTGCCAGCAGTTCTTCAACGATAGGGAACACTGAAGCTTTCTTT
>few|NA|TRBJ1-5|TRBV7-9
CASSLGQEPQHF
TGTGCCAGCAGCTTAGGGCAGGAGCCCCAGCATTTT
>NA|NA|TRBJ1-1|TRBV29-1
CSVERWAEPRGTEAFF
TGCAGCGTTGAGCGGTGGGCCGAGCCTCGGGGGACTGAAGCTTTCTTT